These T cell receptor beta chains were read from a single sample in a study of blood T cells in healthy people across ages. TCRdb used MiXCR to reprocess the 5' RACE reads, holding one entry per CDR3 protein. The sample records about 760,000 distinct CDR3 sequences, around 25% being singletons. These same data were also listed under a study on T cells of mothers and their children.

The sample was blood. The receptors were gathered from a boy between 5 and 17 years old in good health. The CDR3 runs from the conserved cysteine through the conserved F or W. The D gene is left open where the match is weak. Where a row states a size, it is once, few, many or the class of an expanded clone; other rows omit it.

abundance,v_gene,j_gene,d_gene,CDR3nt,CDR3aa
few,TRBV11-2,TRBJ2-7,.,TGTGCCAGCAGCTTAAGTCTCGTCCTCGACTACGAGCAGTACTTC,CASSLSLVLDYEQYF
few,TRBV5-1,TRBJ1-6,.,TGCGCCAGCAGCTTCTTAGGCGGTGAAGGGTCACCCCTCCACTTT,CASSFLGGEGSPLHF
.,TRBV5-1,TRBJ2-3,.,TGCGCCAGCAGCTTGGTACTCGGCGGAGATACGCAGTATTTT,CASSLVLGGDTQYF
few,TRBV20-1,TRBJ2-1,TRBD2,TGCAGTGCTAGTAAGTACCCATACACCGTGGGACTAGCGGAAAGCTCCTACAATGAGCAGTTCTTC,CSASKYPYTVGLAESSYNEQFF
once,TRBV20-1,TRBJ1-1,TRBD1,TGCAGTGCTAGAGAGGGAGGGGGCGCAGGCACTGAAGCTTTCTTT,CSAREGGGAGTEAFF
few,TRBV7-8,TRBJ2-5,.,TGTGCCAGCAGCTACAGGAGCCAAGAGACCCAGTACTTC,CASSYRSQETQYF
few,TRBV10-3,TRBJ2-7,TRBD1,TGTGCCATCAGTGCTACATCCTCCGGGACAGTCTCCTACGAGCAGTACTTC,CAISATSSGTVSYEQYF
.,TRBV4-2,TRBJ2-3,TRBD2,TGTGCCAGCAGTCTTCGACTAGCGGGGGGGCCAGGCACAGATACGCAGTACTTT,CASSLRLAGGPGTDTQYF
few,TRBV29-1,TRBJ1-1,.,TGCAGCGTTTGGACCCCGGAAGAGCTGAACACTGAAGCTTTCTTT,CSVWTPEELNTEAFF
few,TRBV4-1,TRBJ2-7,TRBD1,TGCGCCAGCAGCCCGGACAGGGAGGACGAGCAGTACTTC,CASSPDREDEQYF
.,TRBV28,TRBJ2-5,TRBD1,TGTGCCAGCAGTTTGACAGGGGGCGAAAGGGAGACCCAGTACTTC,CASSLTGGERETQYF
once,TRBV7-9,TRBJ1-4,.,TGTGCCAGCAGCTCGCCGGAGGCAGTTGGGGAAAAACTGTTTTTT,CASSSPEAVGEKLFF
.,TRBV20-1,TRBJ2-7,.,TGCAGTGCTAGACTGCCTAAAAAGGCCTACGAGCAGTACTTC,CSARLPKKAYEQYF
once,TRBV20-1,TRBJ2-3,TRBD2,TGCAGTGCCAACGGGGGGTCGGGCACAGATACGCAGTATTTT,CSANGGSGTDTQYF
few,TRBV7-2,TRBJ2-2,.,TGTGCCAGCAGCCTAATCCTTTACACCGGGGAGCTGTTTTTT,CASSLILYTGELFF
.,TRBV20-1,TRBJ2-7,.,TGCAGTGCTAGAGATCTCCACTGGGGCACCGCCTACGAGCAGTACTTC,CSARDLHWGTAYEQYF
few,TRBV12-3/TRBV12-4,TRBJ2-5,TRBD2,TGTGCCAGCACCCCGGGAGGAGGAAGGGAGCAGTACTTC,CASTPGGGREQYF
few,TRBV12-3/TRBV12-4,TRBJ2-6,TRBD1,TGTGCCAGCAGTCCACCGAACAGGGGAAGCGGTGGTGGGGCCAACGTCCTGACTTTC,CASSPPNRGSGGGANVLTF
few,TRBV29-1,TRBJ2-5,TRBD2,TGCAGCGTTGAGATCGCTGCCCGGACTAGCGGGAGGTTTGGTGAGGAGACCCAGTACTTC,CSVEIAARTSGRFGEETQYF
.,TRBV7-2,TRBJ2-5,.,TGTGCCAGCAGCCCTGATAAGACCCAGTACTTC,CASSPDKTQYF
once,TRBV10-3,TRBJ2-5,.,TGTGCCATCAGTGAGTCGACTCAGGGAGAGCGGACCCAGTACTTC,CAISESTQGERTQYF
few,TRBV6-2/TRBV6-3,TRBJ2-5,.,TGTGCCAGCAGTCCCTTAGCAAGGACCCAGTACTTC,CASSPLARTQYF
.,TRBV5-1,TRBJ2-3,TRBD1,TGCGCCAGCAGCAGCGACTTTGGGACAGGGGTCTCAGATACGCAGTATTTT,CASSSDFGTGVSDTQYF
.,TRBV7-9,TRBJ2-1,.,TGTGCCAGCAGTTCATGGGACCAGACTAACCTCTTC,CASSSWDQTNLF
.,TRBV10-3,TRBJ1-4,.,TGTGCCATAAGAGACACCCACTCAACTAATGAAAAACTGTTTTTT,CAIRDTHSTNEKLFF
few,TRBV12-3/TRBV12-4,TRBJ2-1,.,TGTGCCAGCAGCCCTAGGGAGCGCAATGAGCAGTTCTTC,CASSPRERNEQFF
.,TRBV7-2,TRBJ1-1,.,TGTGCCAGCAGCTTTCAGGCTGGGGATACTGAAGCTTTCTTT,CASSFQAGDTEAFF
.,TRBV28,TRBJ2-1,.,TGTGCCAGCAGTGAAAGACAGGAACCCAATGAGCAGTTCTTC,CASSERQEPNEQFF
few,TRBV20-1,TRBJ2-3,.,TGCAGTGCTAGAGACCCTACGGGAGTCCCAGATACGCAGTATTTT,CSARDPTGVPDTQYF
.,TRBV24-1,TRBJ1-2,.,TGTGCCACCAGTGATAAGTATGGCTACACCTTC,CATSDKYGYTF
.,TRBV6-2/TRBV6-3,TRBJ1-5,.,TGTGCCAGCAAGTCCGGGCCGCTCGTTCAGCCCCAGCATTTT,CASKSGPLVQPQHF
once,TRBV6-5,TRBJ1-1,.,TGTGCCAGCAGTTACTCAGGGGCCGGAATAGCGAACACTGAAGCTTTCTTT,CASSYSGAGIANTEAFF
few,TRBV2,TRBJ2-6,.,TGTGCCAGCACTGGGGGTCTTCGGACGTGGGGGGCCAACGTCCTGACTTTC,CASTGGLRTWGANVLTF
.,TRBV27,TRBJ2-3,.,TGTGCCAGCAGTTTCGGGCAGGGGATCAGCACAGATACGCAGTATTTT,CASSFGQGISTDTQYF
.,TRBV6-1,TRBJ2-4,.,TGTGCCAGCAGCTCCGGCCGCGGACAGAAATCTGACCCAGCCAAAAACATTCAGTACTTC,CASSSGRGQKSDPAKNIQYF
.,TRBV20-1,TRBJ2-1,TRBD1,TGCAGTGGTGTTGCCGGGACAGCCAGCTCCTACAATGAGCAGTTCTTC,CSGVAGTASSYNEQFF
.,TRBV7-3,TRBJ2-1,TRBD1,TGTGCCAGCAGCTTACCCGGGACAGGGGTAGGCTCCTACAATGAGCAGTTCTTC,CASSLPGTGVGSYNEQFF
.,TRBV11-2,TRBJ2-1,TRBD2,TGTGCCAGCAGCTTAGCCGTGGGGCTAGCGGGAATCTACAATGAGCAGTTCTTC,CASSLAVGLAGIYNEQFF
few,TRBV4-1,TRBJ2-1,TRBD2,TGCGCCAGCAGCCAGGGTAACGGGGGGAACAATGAGCAGTTCTTC,CASSQGNGGNNEQFF
.,TRBV27,TRBJ1-2,.,TGTGCCAGCAGGAGCCAGCAGGGCAGCTACACCTTC,CASRSQQGSYTF
.,TRBV20-1,TRBJ2-7,TRBD2,TGCAGTGCCCGAACTAGCGGGGGTCCCTACGAGCAGTACTTC,CSARTSGGPYEQYF
few,TRBV4-1,TRBJ1-1,.,TGCGCCAGCAGCTCTTCCTCCGCGAACACTGAAGCTTTCTTT,CASSSSSANTEAFF